A selection of T cell receptor beta chains follows, all from one sample in a study of cytomegalovirus exposure and HLA in healthy donors. Assay: immunoSEQ multiplex PCR; the TCRdb copy retains only in-frame clones and omits some. The profile shows roughly 100,000 clones, roughly 72% of them singletons. Sample: PBMCs. The receptors derive from a woman aged 18-29 years in good health and CMV-seropositive. CDR3s include the opening cysteine and the closing phenylalanine or tryptophan. The order of the fields is V gene, clone size, J gene, D gene, CDR3 protein, CDR3 DNA. D genes are given only for firm matches. Only part of the rows carry a size: once, few, many, or a class if the clone is expanded.

>TRBV28|.|TRBJ2-7|TRBD2
CASSGGNSGSWYEQYF
TGTGCCAGCAGTGGGGGTAACAGCGGGAGTTGGTACGAGCAGTACTTC
>TRBV4-1|.|TRBJ2-1|TRBD2
CASSRILAGGNFEQFF
TGCGCCAGCAGCCGAATACTAGCGGGAGGAAACTTTGAGCAGTTCTTC
>TRBV6-1|.|TRBJ2-3|TRBD2
CASSGGSAQYF
TGTGCCAGCAGTGGCGGGAGCGCGCAGTATTTT
>TRBV10-2|.|TRBJ1-1|.
CASLGAGVLNTEAFF
TGCGCCAGCTTAGGGGCAGGGGTATTGAACACTGAAGCTTTCTTT
>TRBV5-1|.|TRBJ1-4|TRBD1
CASSRGTGVEKLFF
TGCGCCAGCAGCAGGGGGACAGGGGTTGAAAAACTGTTTTTT
>TRBV28|.|TRBJ1-5|TRBD1
CASHPQGAPQPQHF
TGTGCCAGCCATCCTCAGGGGGCCCCCCAGCCCCAGCATTTT
>TRBV14|few|TRBJ2-3|TRBD2
CASSQASGRDTQYF
TGTGCCAGCAGCCAGGCTAGCGGGAGAGATACGCAGTATTTT
>TRBV6-5|.|TRBJ1-5|.
CASSYRQGNQPQHF
TGTGCCAGCAGTTACAGGCAGGGCAATCAGCCCCAGCATTTT
>TRBV6-5|.|TRBJ1-4|.
CASSRTATNEKLFF
TGTGCCAGCAGCCGCACTGCAACTAATGAAAAACTGTTTTTT
>TRBV29-1|.|TRBJ2-4|TRBD2
CSATPGGGAKNIQYF
TGCAGCGCCACCCCGGGGGGAGGCGCCAAAAACATTCAGTACTTC
>TRBV5-1|.|TRBJ1-1|.
CASSRGTDTEAFF
TGCGCCAGCAGCCGCGGTACGGACACTGAAGCTTTCTTT
>TRBV30|.|TRBJ2-1|.
CAWSVFGGAYNEQFF
TGTGCCTGGAGTGTATTTGGCGGCGCCTACAATGAGCAGTTCTTC
>TRBV29-1|.|TRBJ2-7|.
CSGGTALGYEQYF
TGCAGCGGCGGGACTGCGCTTGGTTACGAGCAGTACTTC